Listed here is a single T cell receptor (delta chain). The antigen remains unidentified. The CDR3 spans 20 residues. Germline assignment: CDR1 TSWWSYY and CDR2 QGS. V lost 2 bases and J lost 3; bases outside the gene matches: 20. This entry comes from a study of Vδ1+ human thymocytes. After alphabeta T cell depletion, CD3+ Vdelta1+ Vdelta2- thymocytes were sorted. Between about 98% and 99.6% of sorted thymocytes were Vdelta1+. Notes on the study in general: Unexpected Vdelta2 sequences could cause misinterpretation of bulk repertoire data. In the thymus, TRG and TRD repertoires looked highly polyclonal with Gaussian CDR3 lengths. Unlike peripheral blood Vdelta1+ controls, thymic delta-chain sequences included about 20% Vdelta2 and few Vdelta3.

Extracted RNA was reverse transcribed into cDNA. Multiplex PCR used pooled V-gene forward primers and a constant-region reverse primer to amplify CDR3s. TCRdb redid clone calling on the multiplex PCR reads using CATT. The profile shows 70,000 or so delta-chain clones, about 35% of them singletons. The V and J genes are TRDV1 and TRDJ1; 8 bases fit TRDD3. The source material was Vdelta1+ gamma-delta thymocytes from the thymus. Sample subset: FACS-sorted CD3+ TCRalphabeta- TCRVdelta1+ TCRVdelta2- thymocytes. This receptor was identified in a boy in the first two years of life who had congenital heart surgery. In DNA form, the CDR3 reads TGTGCTCTTGGGGAAACGGGAGGGATACGCAGCACGCGTGTCTCCGATAAACTCATCTTT. This sequence encodes CALGETGGIRSTRVSDKLIF.